Listed below are T cell receptor beta chains from one sample, sequenced in a study of cytomegalovirus exposure and HLA in healthy donors. Measured with immunoSEQ multiplex PCR; TCRdb has only the in-frame clones, and not every one. The sample includes about 69,000 clones, about 73% of them seen just once. Sequencing was performed on PBMCs. Source of these receptors: a woman between 25 and 40 years old in good health and CMV-seronegative. The CDR3 runs from the conserved cysteine through the conserved F or W.

v_call	j_call	cdr3_aa
TRBV9	TRBJ2-5	CASSVWGLQETQYF
TRBV5-1	TRBJ2-7	CASKISYTSYEQYF
TRBV7-2	TRBJ2-7	CASSFGVTSYEQYF
TRBV5-8	TRBJ1-6	CASSLRTGPYNSPLHF
TRBV18	TRBJ2-1	CASSPVGGSSYNEQFF
TRBV7-2	TRBJ1-1	CASSVARTPEAFF
TRBV5-1	TRBJ1-1	CASREGTMNTEAFF
TRBV6-1	TRBJ2-4	CASSDLNIQYF
TRBV5-6	TRBJ2-7	CASSLVGTAGSYEQYF
TRBV4-1	TRBJ2-7	CASSQARGGGYEQYF
TRBV7-8	TRBJ2-7	CASSLVLTSYEQYF
TRBV25-1	TRBJ2-1	CASSSAGSAYNEQFF
TRBV18	TRBJ2-5	CASSPVRGADGETQYF
TRBV29-1	TRBJ1-1	CRSETVNTEAFF
TRBV6-5	TRBJ2-3	CASSRQGTDTQYF
TRBV6-5	TRBJ1-2	CASSYGQGADNYGYTF
TRBV5-1	TRBJ2-3	CASSFEGTDTQYF
TRBV19	TRBJ2-4	CASSIGTGGDLAKNIQYF
TRBV30	TRBJ2-1	CAWSPTKTGLAGRGSYNEQFF
TRBV29-1	TRBJ1-5	CSVRAPGQPQHF
TRBV29-1	TRBJ1-1	CSVYRKGKNTEAFF
TRBV19	TRBJ2-7	CASSLDRGQYEQYF
TRBV11-3	TRBJ2-1	CASSFLAGGPEFF
TRBV7-9	TRBJ1-4	CASSRWGEANEKLFF
TRBV4-2	TRBJ2-1	CASSPRIAGGSSSYNEQFF
TRBV6-1	TRBJ2-5	CASSAGGQQETQYF
TRBV6-5	TRBJ2-1	CASSYASGGHEQFF
TRBV6-6	TRBJ1-1	CASSSIQGALNTEAFF
TRBV7-9	TRBJ1-1	CASSWRELGTEAFF
TRBV2	TRBJ2-7	CASTGGQSYEQYF
TRBV11-2	TRBJ2-5	CASSLGGGAKGETQYF
TRBV5-6	TRBJ1-4	CASSFLGTFNEKLFF
TRBV19	TRBJ2-2	CASIPRGNTGELFF
TRBV6-7	TRBJ2-3	CASSEPGRGASLRTDTQYF
TRBV14	TRBJ2-6	CASSQDPGGSSGANVLTF
TRBV27	TRBJ2-1	CASSLGRPPYNEQFF
TRBV5-5	TRBJ1-4	CASSLGQGATNEKLFF
TRBV14	TRBJ1-3	CASSRQALSGNTIYF
TRBV14	TRBJ1-1	CASSQDRGASEAFF
TRBV7-2	TRBJ1-2	CASSFDRVKNYGYTF
TRBV7-9	TRBJ1-2	CASSLAAGALGYTF
TRBV7-8	TRBJ1-1	CAASGGVANTEAFF
TRBV7-8	TRBJ1-5	CASSLQQGASNQPQHF
TRBV7-9	TRBJ2-1	CSSSQPGNEQFF
TRBV6-1	TRBJ2-3	CASSRDTYSTDTQYF
TRBV5-6	TRBJ2-2	CASSLTGNTGELFF
TRBV29-1	TRBJ1-2	CSVTGYGYTF
TRBV7-2	TRBJ2-1	CASSSGGGTYNEQFF
TRBV7-9	TRBJ2-2	CASSLSQNTGELFF
TRBV7-7	TRBJ2-2	CASSLSGGASRSGELFF
TRBV7-9	TRBJ2-3	CASSPLAGATDTQYF
TRBV28	TRBJ2-7	CASSFGGVVTGVDEQYF
TRBV5-1	TRBJ2-7	CASTPTPDTQMYEQYF
TRBV9	TRBJ2-1	CASSVRLAGAGEQFF